The source of this T cell receptor beta chain is a study of beta chain features in type 1 diabetes. Study results and caveats: Sampled from patients, naive, central memory and Treg TCRB repertoires appeared more similar than those sampled from healthy donors.

The investigators reverse transcribed all of the isolated RNA, so they sequenced expressed TCRB transcripts. Data came from immunoSEQ multiplex PCR; TCRdb stores just in-frame clones and leaves some out. The sample includes under 550,000 clones, 11% of them seen just once. Central memory, naive, regulatory and stem cell-like memory CD4+ cells were sorted by CD45RO/CCR7/CD25/CD127/CD95/CD27. Trimming shortened V by 0 bases and J by 1 base, and 5 bases separated the two germline ends. Germline V gene data show CDR1 as SGDLS and CDR2 as YYNGEE. The CDR3 sequence is 15 residues long. This clone was observed a handful of times. Its specificity is not known. Other DNA sequences within the sample encode an identical CDR3.

The chain links TRBV9 to TRBJ2-6; D ambiguous. Sample: naive CD4+ T cells from blood. The receptor was isolated from a woman between 18 and 30 years old in good health. The CDR3 DNA reads as TGTGCCAGCAGCGTAGTCGGGTCTGGGGCCAACGTCCTGACTTTC. Its translation is CASSVVGSGANVLTF.